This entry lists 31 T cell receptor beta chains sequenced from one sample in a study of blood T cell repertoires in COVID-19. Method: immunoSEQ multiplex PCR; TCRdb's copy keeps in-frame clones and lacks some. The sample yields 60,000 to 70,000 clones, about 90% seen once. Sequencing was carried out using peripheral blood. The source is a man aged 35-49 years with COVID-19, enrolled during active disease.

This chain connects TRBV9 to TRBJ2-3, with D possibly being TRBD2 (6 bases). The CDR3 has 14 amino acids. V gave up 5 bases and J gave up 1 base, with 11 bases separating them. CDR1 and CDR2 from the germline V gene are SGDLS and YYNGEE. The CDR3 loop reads CASRAGGGTDTQYF. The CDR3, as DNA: TGTGCCAGCAGGGCCGGAGGGGGCACAGATACGCAGTATTTT.

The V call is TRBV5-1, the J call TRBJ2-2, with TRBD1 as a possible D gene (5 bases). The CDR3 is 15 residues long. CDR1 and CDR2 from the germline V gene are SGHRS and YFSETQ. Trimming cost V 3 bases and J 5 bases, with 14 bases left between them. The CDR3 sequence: CASSSNDRQTGELFF. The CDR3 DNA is TGCGCCAGCAGCTCAAATGACCGACAGACCGGGGAGCTGTTTTTT.

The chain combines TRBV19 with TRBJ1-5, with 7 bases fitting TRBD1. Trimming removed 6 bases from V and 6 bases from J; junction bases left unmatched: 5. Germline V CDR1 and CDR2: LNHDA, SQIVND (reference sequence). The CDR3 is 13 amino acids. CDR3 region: CASRGQLSQPQHF. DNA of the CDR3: TGTGCCAGTAGGGGACAGCTCAGTCAGCCCCAGCATTTT.

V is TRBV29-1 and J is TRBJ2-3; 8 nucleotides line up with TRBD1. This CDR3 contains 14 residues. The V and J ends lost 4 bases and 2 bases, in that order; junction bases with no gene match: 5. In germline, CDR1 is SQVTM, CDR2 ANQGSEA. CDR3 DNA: TGCAGCGTTGTGCCAGGGGGCATCACAGATACGCAGTATTTT. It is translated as CSVVPGGITDTQYF.

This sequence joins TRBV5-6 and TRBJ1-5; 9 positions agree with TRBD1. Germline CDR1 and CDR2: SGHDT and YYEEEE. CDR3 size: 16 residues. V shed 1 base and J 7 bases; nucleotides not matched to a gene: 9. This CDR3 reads CASSLRTGAAGQPQHF. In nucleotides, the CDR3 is TGTGCCAGCAGCTTGAGGACAGGGGCTGCGGGACAGCCCCAGCATTTT.

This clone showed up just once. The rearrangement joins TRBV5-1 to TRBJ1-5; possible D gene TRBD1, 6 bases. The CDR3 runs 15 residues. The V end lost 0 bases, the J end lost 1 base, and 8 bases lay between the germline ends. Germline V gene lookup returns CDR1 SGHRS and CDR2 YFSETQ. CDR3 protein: CASSLAGESNQPQHF. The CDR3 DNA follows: TGCGCCAGCAGCTTGGCAGGGGAGAGCAATCAGCCCCAGCATTTT.

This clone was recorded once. The CDR3 spells CASSMDRDTEAFF. The CDR3 nucleotides read TGTGCCAGTAGTATGGACAGGGACACTGAAGCTTTCTTT. The J gene is TRBJ1-1, the V gene TRBV19, with 8 bases fitting TRBD1. The ends lost 3 bases at V and 3 bases at J; junction bases unmatched: 0. This CDR3 is 13 amino acids long. CDR1 is LNHDA, CDR2 SQIVND, per germline (reference sequence). Supplemented by reference TRBV19 and TRBJ1-1, the full variable domain reads DGGITQSPKYLFRKEGQNVTLSCEQNLNHDAMYWYRQDPGQGLRLIYYSQIVNDFQKGDIAEGYSVSREKKESFPLTVTSAQKNPTAFYLCASSMDRDTEAFFGQGTRLTVV.

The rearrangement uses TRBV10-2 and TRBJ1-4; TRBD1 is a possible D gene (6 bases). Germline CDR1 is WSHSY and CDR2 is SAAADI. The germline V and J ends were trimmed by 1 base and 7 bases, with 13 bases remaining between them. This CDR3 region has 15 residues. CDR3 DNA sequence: TGCGCCAGCAGTGAGTGGGGGCAGGGTGTTGAAAAACTGTTTTTT. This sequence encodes CASSEWGQGVEKLFF.

As DNA, the CDR3 is TGTGCCAGCAGCTTAATGCCGGGACAGGGTATCTACAATGAGCAGTTCTTC. Translation gives CASSLMPGQGIYNEQFF. V is TRBV7-3 and J is TRBJ2-1; 9 bases line up with TRBD1. Germline V gives CDR1 SGHTA, CDR2 FQGTGA. The CDR3 runs to 17 residues. Losses at the gene ends were 1 base for V and 3 bases for J; bases not matched to a gene: 7.

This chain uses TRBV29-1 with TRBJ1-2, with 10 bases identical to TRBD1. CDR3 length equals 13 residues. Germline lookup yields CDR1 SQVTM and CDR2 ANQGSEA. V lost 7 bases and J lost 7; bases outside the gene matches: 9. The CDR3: CSAARDRGGGYTF. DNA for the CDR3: TGCAGCGCTGCCCGGGACAGGGGCGGTGGCTACACCTTC. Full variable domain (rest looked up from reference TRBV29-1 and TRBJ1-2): SAVISQKPSRDICQRGTSLTIQCQVDSQVTMMFWYRQQPGQSLTLIATANQGSEATYESGFVIDKFPISRPNLTFSTLTVSNMSPEDSSIYLCSAARDRGGGYTFGSGTRLTVV.

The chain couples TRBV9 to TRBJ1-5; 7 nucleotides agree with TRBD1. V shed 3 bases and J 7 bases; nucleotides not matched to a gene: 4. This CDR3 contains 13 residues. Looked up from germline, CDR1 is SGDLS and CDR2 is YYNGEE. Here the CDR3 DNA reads TGTGCCAGCAGCGGACCACAGGGGCAGCCCCAGCATTTT. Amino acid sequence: CASSGPQGQPQHF.

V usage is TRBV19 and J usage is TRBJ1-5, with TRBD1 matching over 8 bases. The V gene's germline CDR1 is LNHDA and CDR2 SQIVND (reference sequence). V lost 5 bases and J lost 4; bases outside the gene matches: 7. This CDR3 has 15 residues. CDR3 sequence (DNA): TGTGCCAGTAGTCCGGGACAGGCAAATAATCAGCCCCAGCATTTT. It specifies CASSPGQANNQPQHF.

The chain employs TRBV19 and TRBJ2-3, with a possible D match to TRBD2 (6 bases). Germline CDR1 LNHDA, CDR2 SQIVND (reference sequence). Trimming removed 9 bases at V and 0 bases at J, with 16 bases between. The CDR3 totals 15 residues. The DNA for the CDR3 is TGTGCCAGCGGGGGAACAGCAGCTAGCACAGATACGCAGTATTTT. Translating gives CASGGTAASTDTQYF.

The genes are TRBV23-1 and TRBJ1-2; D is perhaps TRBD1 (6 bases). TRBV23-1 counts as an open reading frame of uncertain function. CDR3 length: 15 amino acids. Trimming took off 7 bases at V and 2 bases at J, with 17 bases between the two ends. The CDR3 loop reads CASTPQGFGNYGYTF. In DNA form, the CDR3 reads TGCGCCAGCACTCCCCAGGGGTTTGGGAACTATGGCTACACCTTC.

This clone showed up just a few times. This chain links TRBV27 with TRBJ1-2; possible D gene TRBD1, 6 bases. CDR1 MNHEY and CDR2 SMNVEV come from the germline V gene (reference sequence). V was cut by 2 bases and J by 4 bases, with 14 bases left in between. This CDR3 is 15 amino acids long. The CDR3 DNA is TGTGCCAGCAGTTTAAACCCCCAGGGGTCCTATGGCTACACCTTC. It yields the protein CASSLNPQGSYGYTF.

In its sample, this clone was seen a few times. CDR3 residues: CASRSSGELFF. The CDR3 DNA reads as TGTGCCAGCAGGAGCTCCGGGGAGCTGTTTTTT. This rearrangement joins TRBV2 to TRBJ2-2; D gene unclear. The V gene's germline CDR1 is SNHLY and CDR2 FYNNEI. V dropped 6 bases and J dropped 6 bases, with 5 bases sitting between them. The CDR3 totals 11 residues.

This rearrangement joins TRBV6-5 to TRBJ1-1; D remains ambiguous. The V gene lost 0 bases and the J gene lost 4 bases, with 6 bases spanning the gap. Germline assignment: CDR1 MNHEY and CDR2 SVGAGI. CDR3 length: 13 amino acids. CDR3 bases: TGTGCCAGCAGTTACTCTGAGGGCACTGAAGCTTTCTTT. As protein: CASSYSEGTEAFF.

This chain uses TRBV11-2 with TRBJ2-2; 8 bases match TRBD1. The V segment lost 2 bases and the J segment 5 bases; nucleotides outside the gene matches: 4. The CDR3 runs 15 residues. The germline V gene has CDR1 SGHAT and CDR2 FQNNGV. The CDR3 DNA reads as TGTGCCAGCAGCTTACAGGGGGCCGGGACCGGGGAGCTGTTTTTT. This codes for CASSLQGAGTGELFF.

CDR3 coding DNA: TGTGCCAGCAGTTACCCGGGGGGGCACACCGGGGAGCTGTTTTTT. It is translated as CASSYPGGHTGELFF. The chain combines TRBV6-6 with TRBJ2-2; TRBD2 agrees at 8 bases. The CDR3 is made up of 15 amino acids. Germline loops: CDR1 MNHNY, CDR2 SVGAGI (reference sequence). With 2 bases clipped from V and 3 bases from J, the junction kept 2 bases outside the gene matches.

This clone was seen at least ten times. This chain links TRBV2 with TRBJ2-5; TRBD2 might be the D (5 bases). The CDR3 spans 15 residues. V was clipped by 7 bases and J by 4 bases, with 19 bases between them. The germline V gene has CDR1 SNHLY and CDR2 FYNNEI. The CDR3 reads CASTTGLASLETQYF. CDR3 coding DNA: TGTGCCAGCACCACCGGGCTAGCTTCTCTAGAGACCCAGTACTTC.

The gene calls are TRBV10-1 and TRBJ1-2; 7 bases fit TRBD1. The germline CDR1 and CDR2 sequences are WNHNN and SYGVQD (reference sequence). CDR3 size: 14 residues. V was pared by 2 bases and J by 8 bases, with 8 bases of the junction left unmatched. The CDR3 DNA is TGCGCCAGCAGTGAGGACAGGGTGATCGGCGGCTACACCTTC. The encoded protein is CASSEDRVIGGYTF.

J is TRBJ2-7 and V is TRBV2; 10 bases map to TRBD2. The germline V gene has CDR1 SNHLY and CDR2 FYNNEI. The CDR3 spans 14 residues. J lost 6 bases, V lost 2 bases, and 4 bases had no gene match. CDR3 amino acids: CASSERAGGREQYF. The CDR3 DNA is TGTGCCAGCAGTGAAAGAGCGGGGGGGCGCGAGCAGTACTTC.

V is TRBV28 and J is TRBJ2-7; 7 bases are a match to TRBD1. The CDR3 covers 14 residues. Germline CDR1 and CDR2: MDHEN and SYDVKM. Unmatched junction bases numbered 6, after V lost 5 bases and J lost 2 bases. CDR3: CASSRRQGPYEQYF. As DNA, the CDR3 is TGTGCCAGCAGTAGACGACAGGGCCCCTACGAGCAGTACTTC.

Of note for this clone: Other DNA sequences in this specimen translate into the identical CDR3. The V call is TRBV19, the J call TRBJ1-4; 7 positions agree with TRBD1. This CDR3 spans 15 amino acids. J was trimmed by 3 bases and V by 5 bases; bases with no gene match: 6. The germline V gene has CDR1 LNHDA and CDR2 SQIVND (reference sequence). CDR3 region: CASSLPGQSNEKLFF. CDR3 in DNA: TGTGCCAGTAGTCTCCCGGGACAGTCTAATGAAAAACTGTTTTTT.

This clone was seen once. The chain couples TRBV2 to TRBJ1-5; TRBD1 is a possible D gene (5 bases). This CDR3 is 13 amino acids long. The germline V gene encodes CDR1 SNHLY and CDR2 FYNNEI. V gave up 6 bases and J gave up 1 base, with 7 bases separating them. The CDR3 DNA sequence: TGTGCCAGCAGGGAGGGGAGCAATCAGCCCCAGCATTTT. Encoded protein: CASREGSNQPQHF.

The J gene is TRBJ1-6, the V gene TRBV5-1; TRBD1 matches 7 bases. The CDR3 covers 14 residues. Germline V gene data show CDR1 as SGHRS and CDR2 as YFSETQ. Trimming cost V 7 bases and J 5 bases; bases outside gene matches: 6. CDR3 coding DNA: TGCGCCAGCGGACTCCAGGGGGATAATTCACCCCTCCACTTT. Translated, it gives CASGLQGDNSPLHF.

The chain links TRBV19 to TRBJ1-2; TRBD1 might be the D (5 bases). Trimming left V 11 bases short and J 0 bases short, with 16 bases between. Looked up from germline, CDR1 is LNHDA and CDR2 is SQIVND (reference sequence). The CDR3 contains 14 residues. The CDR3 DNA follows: TGTGCCGGCCCAGGGTCTCATTCTAACTATGGCTACACCTTC. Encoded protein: CAGPGSHSNYGYTF.

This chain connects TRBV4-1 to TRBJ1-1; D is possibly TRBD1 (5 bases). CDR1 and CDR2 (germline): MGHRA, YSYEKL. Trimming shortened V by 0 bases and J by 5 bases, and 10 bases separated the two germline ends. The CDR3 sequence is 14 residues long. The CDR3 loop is CASSQDGGWTEAFF. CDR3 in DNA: TGCGCCAGCAGCCAAGATGGGGGGTGGACTGAAGCTTTCTTT.

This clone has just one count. CDR3 nucleotide sequence: TGTGCGTTGACTAGCGGGGTTGCGGATGAGCAGTTCTTC. Translated, it gives CALTSGVADEQFF. The chain couples TRBV30 to TRBJ2-1; 11 bases map to TRBD2. CDR3 length: 13 residues. Per the germline V gene, CDR1 is GTSNPN and CDR2 is SVGIG (reference sequence).

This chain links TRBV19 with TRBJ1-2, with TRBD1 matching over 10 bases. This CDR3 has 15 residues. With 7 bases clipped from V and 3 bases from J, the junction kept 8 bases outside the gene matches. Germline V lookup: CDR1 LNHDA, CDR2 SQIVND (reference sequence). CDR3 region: CASNDRGRDHYGYTF. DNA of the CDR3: TGTGCCAGTAATGACAGGGGGCGAGATCACTATGGCTACACCTTC.

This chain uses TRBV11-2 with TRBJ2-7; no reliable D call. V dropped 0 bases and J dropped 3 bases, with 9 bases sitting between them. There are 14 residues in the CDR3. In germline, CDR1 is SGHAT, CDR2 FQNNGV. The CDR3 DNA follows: TGTGCCAGCAGCTTAGATGTGAACAGCTACGAGCAGTACTTC. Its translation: CASSLDVNSYEQYF.